This T cell receptor beta chain was found in a study of response to subunit inactivated influenza vaccine (dated by TCRdb to the late 2010s). Regarding the complete study: Deep quantitative profiling of the T cell receptor repertoire was used in the study to follow responses to a trivalent subunit inactivated influenza vaccine.

The library relied on RT-PCR. Sequencing relied on an Illumina HiSeq 2500. In-frame beta chains were kept once TCRdb had trimmed the public reads at Q25 with fastp and called clones with MiXCR. Each record represents a unique CDR3 protein, reported with the most common genes and DNA among its rows. Across this sample there are roughly 710,000 distinct CDR3 sequences, with around 15% seen only once. The ten top clones hold approximately 7.6% of the sample. Taken from the germline V gene, the CDR1 and CDR2 loops are MNHEY and SVGAGI. Measured from the cysteine to the phenylalanine, the CDR3 is 15 residues long. Only CDR3 DNA remains: 45 bases, in frame from the first base. The junction carries 16 bases between V and J, which are trimmed by 4 bases and 9 bases respectively. Overall study results and their limits: The authors suggested that each seasonal influenza vaccination may recruit only a limited number of new T cells.

Notes on this clonotype: Its antigen is still unknown. No quality values exist for individual bases; no much larger clone is one base distant.

The chain joins TRBV6-5 to TRBJ1-6; the D region possibly corresponds to TRBD1 (6 bases align). The sample in question was PBMCs from blood, obtained 14 to 15 days before vaccination. This receptor was obtained from a man aged 45-65 years who received an inactivated influenza vaccine. Donor details come from another sample of the same person, matched by shared clones. The nucleotide sequence is TGTGCCAGCAGTTCACGGATGGGGGCGCTTTCACCCCTCCACTTT. The encoded protein is CASSSRMGALSPLHF.